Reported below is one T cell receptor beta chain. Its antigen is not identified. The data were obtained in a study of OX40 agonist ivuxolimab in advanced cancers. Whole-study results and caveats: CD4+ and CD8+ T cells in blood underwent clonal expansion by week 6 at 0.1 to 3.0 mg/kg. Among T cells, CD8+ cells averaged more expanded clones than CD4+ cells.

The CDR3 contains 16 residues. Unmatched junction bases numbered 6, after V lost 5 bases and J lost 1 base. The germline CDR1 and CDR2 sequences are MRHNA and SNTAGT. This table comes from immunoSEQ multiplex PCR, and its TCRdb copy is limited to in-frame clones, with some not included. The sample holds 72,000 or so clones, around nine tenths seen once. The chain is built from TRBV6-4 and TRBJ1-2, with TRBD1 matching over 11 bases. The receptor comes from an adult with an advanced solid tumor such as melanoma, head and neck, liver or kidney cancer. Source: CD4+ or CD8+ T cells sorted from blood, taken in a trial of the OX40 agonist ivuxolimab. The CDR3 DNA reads TGTGCCAGCAGTCCCGGACAGGGGGCTGTTAACTATGGCTACACCTTC. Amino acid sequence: CASSPGQGAVNYGYTF.